This T cell receptor (beta chain) originates from a study of T cell changes during pregnancy in multiple sclerosis. The CDR3 contains 13 residues. Germline V gene data show CDR1 as SNHLY and CDR2 as FYNNEI. V gave up 6 bases and J gave up 3 bases, with 12 bases separating them. Profiled with immunoSEQ multiplex PCR; TCRdb holds only in-frame clones, not every one. The sample yields 40,000 to 50,000 clones, 92% seen once. The receptor comes from a female donor in good health, enrolled as a control in a pregnancy study. This specimen was CD4+ T cells from peripheral blood mononuclear cells, taken in the second trimester of pregnancy. This chain joins TRBV2 and TRBJ2-7; tentative D call: TRBD2 (5 bases). CDR3 sequence reads: CASSGIGDYEQYF. CDR3 nucleotides: TGTGCCAGCAGCGGGATTGGGGACTACGAGCAGTACTTC.